This T cell receptor (beta chain) is from a study of blood T cell repertoires in COVID-19. Study-level background: The United States, Italy and Spain supplied acute and convalescent COVID-19 samples. Sample material is recorded as cDNA or gDNA derived from T cells, B-cell-depleted T cells, or PBMCs.

A few counts support this clone. There are 13 residues in the CDR3. Germline CDR1 is GTSNPN and CDR2 is SVGIG (reference sequence). Original processing notes: Estimation of nucleated cell counts relied on the amplification of reference gene primers. TCRdb's table, derived via immunoSEQ multiplex PCR, lists solely in-frame clones and lacks some. The V and J calls and the clone size are those of that table, but D and trimming were determined from the DNA. Here the sample spans 300,000 to 500,000 clones, 70% to 90% being singletons. Participants' reported clinical history set cohort assignment. The chain combines TRBV30 with TRBJ1-6; a possible D gene is TRBD1 (5 bases). The receptor was derived from a young woman with acute COVID-19. The source material was PBMCs or T cells enriched from blood (not recorded which). The CDR3 nucleotides are TGTGCGTATAGGGGCTCCTATAATTCACCCCTCCACTTT. Its protein is CAYRGSYNSPLHF.